This TCR beta chain is drawn from a study of T-cell reconstitution after alpha-beta-depleted transplantation in children. Unique molecular identifiers featured in how the TCRbeta library was prepared. MiXCR, applied by TCRdb to the PCR reads, yields one record per CDR3 protein. The table includes more than 450,000 distinct CDR3 sequences, 18% detected once. This clonotype has more than one count but fewer than ten. The CDR3 length is 15 residues. The V gene's germline CDR1 is MNHNS and CDR2 SASEGT. Losses at the gene ends were 5 bases for V and 5 bases for J; bases not matched to a gene: 12. This clonotype originated in a human donor who donated a stem cell graft to a child with acute lymphoblastic leukemia. This chain connects TRBV6-1 to TRBJ2-7; 7 nucleotides line up with TRBD1. Sequenced here: PBMCs from the stem cell graft donor, sampled from the stem cell graft. The CDR3 DNA is TGTGCCAGCAGTCAGTGGGCGACAGGGAGCAACGAGCAGTACTTC. It translates to CASSQWATGSNEQYF.